The source of this TCR beta chain is a study of shared clonotypes between healthy human individuals. Study information: Donors were a couple of women and a few men aged 18 to 49. Study observations and caveats: Shared clonotypes: about 4.6% naive CD4, about 3.3% naive CD8, 2.3% memory CD4, more than 0.3% memory CD8. Blood alone was sampled, and tissue repertoires likely differ.

Of note for this clone: Its antigen is not identified.

Germline CDR1 is SGHDN and CDR2 is FVKESK. With 0 bases removed from V and 2 bases from J, the gap between germline ends came to 10 bases. The CDR3 sequence is 15 residues long. Produced via immunoSEQ multiplex PCR; TCRdb's table is partial and in-frame only. The top ten clones hold around 0.06% of a sample with around 600,000 clones, about 97% of them seen once. Healthy HIV-negative adults with no recent acute infections or vaccinations were recruited as donors. This chain uses TRBV14 with TRBJ1-1, with D possibly being TRBD1 (5 bases). The source is a woman younger than 45 in good health. Sequencing was carried out using naive CD4+ T cells sorted from blood. Subset reported: CD45RA+ positively selected. The chain's CDR3 is CASSQEGVRNTEAFF. DNA of the CDR3: TGTGCCAGCAGCCAAGAAGGGGTACGAAACACTGAAGCTTTCTTT.